The rows below give T cell receptor beta chains drawn from one sample of a study of CD8 T cells in ankylosing spondylitis. Each CDR3 protein gets one entry after TCRdb re-called the 5' RACE reads with MiXCR. The data contain about 160,000 distinct CDR3 sequences, 40% to 50% of them singletons. The sequencing input was synovial fluid, either unsorted or a sorted T cell fraction (not recorded which). The origin of the receptors is a male donor with ankylosing spondylitis. Both conserved end residues are part of each CDR3. Each record gives: CDR3 length, D gene, J gene, clone size, V gene, CDR3 protein, CDR3 DNA. The D gene is left open where the match is weak. Not every row has a clone size; where given, it reads once, few, many or a size class.

>14|-|TRBJ2-7|-|TRBV18
CASSHPTRTLEQYF
TGTGCCAGCTCACATCCGACACGGACTTTGGAGCAGTACTTC
>17|-|TRBJ1-2|-|TRBV5-1
CASSPGAGPVPNYGYTF
TGCGCCAGCAGCCCAGGGGCAGGCCCCGTCCCCAACTATGGCTACACCTTC
>15|TRBD1|TRBJ2-2|few|TRBV6-2/TRBV6-3
CASSYIPDRGGELFF
TGTGCCAGCAGTTACATCCCCGACAGGGGCGGGGAGCTGTTTTTT
>19|TRBD2|TRBJ2-5|-|TRBV5-1
CASSCHRWTSDLYQETQYF
TGCGCCAGCAGCTGCCATAGGTGGACTAGCGACCTGTACCAAGAGACCCAGTACTTC
>21|TRBD1|TRBJ1-1|-|TRBV25-1
CASSDYFLIWRQGVNLGKAFF
TGTGCCAGCAGTGATTATTTCCTAATTTGGCGACAGGGGGTTAACTTGGGGAAAGCTTTCTTT
>16|TRBD1|TRBJ2-3|-|TRBV12-3/TRBV12-4
CASSLIGDRDPDTQYF
TGTGCCAGCAGTTTAATAGGGGACAGGGATCCAGATACGCAGTATTTT
>14|-|TRBJ1-1|many|TRBV5-1
CASSLDQGNTEAFF
TGCGCCAGCAGCTTGGACCAGGGGAACACTGAAGCTTTCTTT
>15|TRBD1|TRBJ1-2|-|TRBV20-1
CSARDQTGGHYGYTF
TGCAGTGCTAGAGACCAGACAGGGGGCCACTATGGCTACACCTTC
>13|-|TRBJ2-1|-|TRBV12-3/TRBV12-4
CASSPATPNEQFF
TGTGCCAGCAGTCCCGCTACACCGAATGAGCAGTTCTTC
>13|-|TRBJ1-5|few|TRBV4-1
CASSPRRMQPQHF
TGCGCCAGCAGCCCTCGGCGTATGCAGCCCCAGCATTTT
>14|TRBD2|TRBJ2-1|once|TRBV20-1
CSAKGLAGDIEQFF
TGCAGTGCTAAGGGACTAGCGGGAGATATTGAGCAGTTCTTC
>18|TRBD1|TRBJ2-1|-|TRBV30
CAWSVWGIRDSLYNEQFF
TGTGCCTGGAGTGTATGGGGCATCCGGGACAGCCTATACAATGAGCAGTTCTTC
>16|-|TRBJ2-2|few|TRBV24-1
CATSERAEGYTGELFF
TGTGCCACCAGTGAGCGAGCTGAGGGCTACACCGGGGAGCTGTTTTTT
>15|-|TRBJ2-1|many|TRBV5-6
CASSLLGESYNEQFF
TGTGCCAGCAGCTTGCTGGGGGAGTCCTACAATGAGCAGTTCTTC
>13|-|TRBJ1-1|-|TRBV10-3
CATGSDRRREAFF
TGTGCCACAGGGTCGGACAGACGACGGGAAGCTTTCTTT
>11|-|TRBJ1-1|-|TRBV29-1
CSVGPDTEAFF
TGCAGCGTTGGGCCGGACACTGAAGCTTTCTTT
>15|-|TRBJ2-1|few|TRBV4-1
CASSQGGFSPNEQFF
TGCGCCAGCAGCCAAGGCGGCTTCTCCCCGAATGAGCAGTTCTTC
>15|TRBD2|TRBJ2-3|once|TRBV30
CAWSVTSPSTDTQYF
TGTGCCTGGAGCGTGACTAGCCCAAGCACAGATACGCAGTATTTT
>18|-|TRBJ2-2|many|TRBV20-1
CSARGPRITFGNTGELFF
TGCAGTGCTAGAGGTCCGAGGATAACTTTCGGTAACACCGGGGAGCTGTTTTTT
>14|-|TRBJ2-7|-|TRBV4-1
CASSPLMAVYEQYF
TGCGCCAGCAGCCCTCTGATGGCGGTCTACGAGCAGTACTTC
>12|-|TRBJ2-2|-|TRBV7-9
CASSYTAGELFF
TGTGCCAGCAGCTACACGGCCGGGGAGCTGTTTTTT
>18|-|TRBJ2-7|-|TRBV10-3
CAISESIFYRGGPYEQYF
TGTGCCATCAGTGAGTCTATATTTTATAGAGGAGGACCCTACGAGCAGTACTTC
>16|-|TRBJ2-5|-|TRBV7-8
CASSSLAVDLEETQYF
TGTGCCAGCAGCTCCCTAGCAGTAGACCTGGAAGAGACCCAGTACTTC
>15|TRBD1|TRBJ1-1|many|TRBV7-9
CASSDGTGENTEAFF
TGTGCCAGCAGCGACGGGACAGGGGAGAACACTGAAGCTTTCTTT
>10|TRBD2|TRBJ2-1|-|TRBV29-1
CSASAGGSFF
TGCAGCGCCTCAGCGGGGGGCTCGTTCTTC
>15|-|TRBJ2-5|-|TRBV4-3
CASSQGSAWQETQYF
TGCGCCAGCAGCCAAGGGTCCGCCTGGCAAGAGACCCAGTACTTC
>14|TRBD2|TRBJ2-1|-|TRBV12-3/TRBV12-4
CASRRTSGRGEQFF
TGTGCCAGCAGAAGGACTAGCGGGAGAGGTGAGCAGTTCTTC
>16|-|TRBJ1-1|-|TRBV12-3/TRBV12-4
CASLPLSPGKNTEAFF
TGTGCCAGCCTACCCCTCTCCCCAGGGAAGAACACTGAAGCTTTCTTT
>18|TRBD2|TRBJ2-7|-|TRBV4-1
CASSQDLFKREDSYEQYF
TGCGCCAGCAGCCAAGATCTTTTCAAGCGGGAGGACTCCTACGAGCAGTACTTC
>15|TRBD2|TRBJ2-3|-|TRBV12-3/TRBV12-4
CASSLELAGGDTQYF
TGTGCCAGCAGTTTAGAACTAGCGGGAGGGGATACGCAGTATTTT
>15|-|TRBJ1-1|-|TRBV15
CATSSPGYLDTEAFF
TGTGCCACCAGCAGCCCAGGGTACCTTGACACTGAAGCTTTCTTT
>16|TRBD2|TRBJ2-1|few|TRBV10-3
CAISPLAGAFYNEQFF
TGTGCCATCAGCCCACTAGCGGGAGCCTTCTACAATGAGCAGTTCTTC
>15|-|TRBJ2-7|-|TRBV29-1
CSVENRGRGGYEQYF
TGCAGCGTTGAAAACCGGGGCAGGGGAGGTTACGAGCAGTACTTC
>14|-|TRBJ2-7|-|TRBV5-1
CASSSQSRLHEQYF
TGCGCCAGCAGCTCTCAGTCCCGGCTCCACGAGCAGTACTTC
>17|-|TRBJ1-3|-|TRBV14
CASSQLPETGAGNTIYF
TGTGCCAGCAGCCAATTACCGGAGACAGGAGCTGGAAACACCATATATTTT
>12|TRBD1|TRBJ1-2|few|TRBV12-3/TRBV12-4
CASSPTGEGYTF
TGTGCCAGCAGTCCTACAGGGGAAGGCTACACCTTC
>17|TRBD1|TRBJ1-5|-|TRBV3-1
CASSQETGCSNNQPQHF
TGTGCCAGCAGCCAAGAGACAGGGTGCAGCAACAATCAGCCCCAGCATTTT
>15|-|TRBJ2-3|few|TRBV27
CASSSLGLWADTQYF
TGTGCCAGCAGTTCTCTAGGGCTCTGGGCAGATACGCAGTATTTT
>12|-|TRBJ2-7|many|TRBV20-1
CSASSGSTEQYF
TGCAGTGCTAGCTCGGGGTCTACGGAGCAGTACTTC
>12|-|TRBJ1-5|few|TRBV24-1
CATRERGQPQHF
TGTGCCACCAGGGAAAGGGGACAGCCCCAGCATTTT
>14|TRBD1|TRBJ1-2|-|TRBV2
CASSEAGQGYGYTF
TGTGCCAGCAGTGAAGCGGGACAGGGCTATGGCTACACCTTC
>14|-|TRBJ2-5|-|TRBV2
CASRDRDNFPTQYF
TGTGCCAGCAGGGACCGGGACAACTTCCCGACCCAGTACTTC
>15|-|TRBJ1-5|-|TRBV19
CASSTTLGSNQPQHF
TGTGCCAGTAGTACGACACTGGGTAGCAATCAGCCCCAGCATTTT
>15|TRBD1|TRBJ2-7|-|TRBV4-3
CASSQRTGGFNEQYF
TGCGCCAGCAGCCAGAGGACAGGGGGCTTCAACGAGCAGTACTTC
>16|-|TRBJ1-1|-|TRBV7-9
CASSLDVTEGNTEAFF
TGTGCCAGCAGCTTAGACGTGACGGAAGGAAACACTGAAGCTTTCTTT
>16|TRBD1|TRBJ1-1|few|TRBV6-2/TRBV6-3
CASSSTGVLTRTEAFF
TGTGCCAGCAGTTCCACAGGGGTTCTAACCCGCACTGAAGCTTTCTTT
>19|-|TRBJ1-2|-|TRBV4-1
CASSQAPYGPIWGGYGYTF
TGCGCCAGCAGCCAAGCCCCTTATGGGCCCATATGGGGAGGCTATGGCTACACCTTC
>14|-|TRBJ1-6|-|TRBV15
CATSRAPEPSPLHF
TGTGCCACCAGCAGAGCCCCCGAGCCGTCACCCCTCCACTTT
>14|-|TRBJ1-2|-|TRBV20-1
CSAAGWVANYGYTF
TGCAGTGCGGCAGGGTGGGTAGCTAACTATGGCTACACCTTC
>18|-|TRBJ2-1|-|TRBV18
CASSPNRWGVSSYNEQFF
TGTGCCAGCTCACCAAACCGGTGGGGGGTGAGCTCCTACAATGAGCAGTTCTTC
>14|TRBD1|TRBJ2-5|-|TRBV5-1
CASSFWTGRETQYF
TGCGCCAGCAGCTTTTGGACAGGGAGGGAGACCCAGTACTTC
>17|TRBD1|TRBJ2-5|-|TRBV15
CATTQSDSGTGQETQYF
TGTGCCACCACCCAGAGTGACTCTGGGACAGGCCAAGAGACCCAGTACTTC
>16|-|TRBJ2-1|-|TRBV28
CASSLWGGLMPYEQFF
TGTGCCAGCAGTTTATGGGGGGGTCTAATGCCTTATGAGCAGTTCTTC
>13|-|TRBJ1-2|-|TRBV2
CASRRTGRYGYTF
TGTGCCAGCAGGCGAACGGGGAGATACGGCTACACCTTC
>14|-|TRBJ1-5|-|TRBV25-1
CASSTGRGNQPQHF
TGTGCCAGCAGCACCGGGAGGGGCAATCAGCCCCAGCATTTT
>14|TRBD1|TRBJ1-3|-|TRBV10-3
CATGGESSGNTIYF
TGTGCCACAGGGGGGGAGAGCTCTGGAAACACCATATATTTT
>15|-|TRBJ2-6|few|TRBV6-1
CASSEGGSGANVLTF
TGTGCCAGCAGTGAAGGGGGCTCTGGGGCCAACGTCCTGACTTTC
>14|-|TRBJ2-1|many|TRBV19
CASSIQGFYNEQFF
TGTGCCAGTAGTATACAGGGTTTTTACAATGAGCAGTTCTTC